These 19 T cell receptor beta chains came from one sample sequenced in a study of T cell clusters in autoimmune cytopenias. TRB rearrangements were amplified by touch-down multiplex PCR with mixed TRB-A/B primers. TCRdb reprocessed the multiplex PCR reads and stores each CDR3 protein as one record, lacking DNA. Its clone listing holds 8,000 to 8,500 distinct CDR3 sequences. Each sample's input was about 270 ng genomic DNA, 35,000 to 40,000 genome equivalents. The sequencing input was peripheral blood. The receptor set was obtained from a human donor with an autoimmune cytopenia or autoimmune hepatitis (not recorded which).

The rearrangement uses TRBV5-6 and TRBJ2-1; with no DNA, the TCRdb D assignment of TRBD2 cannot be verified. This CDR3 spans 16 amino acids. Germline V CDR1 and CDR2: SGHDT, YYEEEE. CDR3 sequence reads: CASSFLAGGSYNEQFF.

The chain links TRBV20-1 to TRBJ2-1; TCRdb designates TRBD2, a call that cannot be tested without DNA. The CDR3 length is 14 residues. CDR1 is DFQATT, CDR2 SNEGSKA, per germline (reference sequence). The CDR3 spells CSATPGLAYNEQFF.

CDR3 in amino acids: CASSLGGADYEQYF. The chain couples TRBV27 to TRBJ2-7; the D call from TCRdb, TRBD1, cannot be confirmed without DNA. The CDR3 runs to 14 residues. Looked up from germline, CDR1 is MNHEY and CDR2 is SMNVEV (reference sequence).

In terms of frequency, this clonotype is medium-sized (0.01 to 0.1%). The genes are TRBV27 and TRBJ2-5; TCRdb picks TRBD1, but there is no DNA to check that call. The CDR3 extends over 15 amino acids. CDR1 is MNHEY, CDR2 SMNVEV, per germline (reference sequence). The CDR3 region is CASSLSPGGGETQYF.

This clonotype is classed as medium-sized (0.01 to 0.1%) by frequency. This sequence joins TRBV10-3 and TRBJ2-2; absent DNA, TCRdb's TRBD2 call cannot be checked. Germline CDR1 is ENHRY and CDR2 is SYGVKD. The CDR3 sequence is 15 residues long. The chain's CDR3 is CAISEGRPGSGELFF.

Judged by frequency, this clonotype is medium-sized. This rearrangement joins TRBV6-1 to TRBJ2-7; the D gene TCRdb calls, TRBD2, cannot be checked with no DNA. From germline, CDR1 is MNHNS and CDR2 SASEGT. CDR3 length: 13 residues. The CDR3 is CASSRGPTYEQYF.

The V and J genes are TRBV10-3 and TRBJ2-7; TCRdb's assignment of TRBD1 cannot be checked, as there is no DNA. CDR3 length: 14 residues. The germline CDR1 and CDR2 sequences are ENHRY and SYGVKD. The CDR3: CAISESGRSWEQYF.

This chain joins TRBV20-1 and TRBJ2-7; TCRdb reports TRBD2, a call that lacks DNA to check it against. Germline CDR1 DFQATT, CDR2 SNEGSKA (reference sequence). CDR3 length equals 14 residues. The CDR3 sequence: CSARRELATYEQYF.

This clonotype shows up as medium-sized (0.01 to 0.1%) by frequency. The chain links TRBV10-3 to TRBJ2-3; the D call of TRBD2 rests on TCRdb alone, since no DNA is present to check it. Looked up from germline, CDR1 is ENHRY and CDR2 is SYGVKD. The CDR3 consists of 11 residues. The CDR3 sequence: CAISEASAQYF.

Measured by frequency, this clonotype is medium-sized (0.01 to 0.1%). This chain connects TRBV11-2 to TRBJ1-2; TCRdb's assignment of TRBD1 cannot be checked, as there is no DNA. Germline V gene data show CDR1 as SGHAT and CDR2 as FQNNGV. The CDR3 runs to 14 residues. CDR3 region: CASSITQGDYGYTF.

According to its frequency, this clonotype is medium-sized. CDR3 amino acids: CASSYPPGLAYNEQFF. The rearrangement links TRBV6-6 to TRBJ2-1; no DNA is available, so the TRBD2 call from TCRdb remains unchecked. Germline V lookup: CDR1 MNHNY, CDR2 SVGAGI (reference sequence). CDR3 length equals 16 residues.

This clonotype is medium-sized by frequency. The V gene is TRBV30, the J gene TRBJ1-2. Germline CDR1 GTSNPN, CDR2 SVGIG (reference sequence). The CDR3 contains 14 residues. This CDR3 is CAWSVESRRGGYTF. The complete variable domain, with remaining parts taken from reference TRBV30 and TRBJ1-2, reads SQTIHQWPATLVQPVGSPLSLECTVEGTSNPNLYWYRQAAGRGLQLLFYSVGIGQISSEVPQNLSASRPQDRQFILSSKKLLLSDSGFYLCAWSVESRRGGYTFGSGTRLTVV.

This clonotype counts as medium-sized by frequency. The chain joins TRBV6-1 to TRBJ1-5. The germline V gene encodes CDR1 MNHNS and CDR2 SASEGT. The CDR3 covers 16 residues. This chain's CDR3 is CASSERSGGGNQPQHF.

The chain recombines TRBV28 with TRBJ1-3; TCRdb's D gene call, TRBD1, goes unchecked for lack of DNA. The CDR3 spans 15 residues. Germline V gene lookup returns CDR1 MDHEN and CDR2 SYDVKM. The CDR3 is CASRGTVYSGNTIYF.

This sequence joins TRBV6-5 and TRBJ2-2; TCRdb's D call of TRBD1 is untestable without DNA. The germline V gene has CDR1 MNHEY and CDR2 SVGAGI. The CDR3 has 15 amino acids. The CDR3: CAIRGHSSNTGELFF.

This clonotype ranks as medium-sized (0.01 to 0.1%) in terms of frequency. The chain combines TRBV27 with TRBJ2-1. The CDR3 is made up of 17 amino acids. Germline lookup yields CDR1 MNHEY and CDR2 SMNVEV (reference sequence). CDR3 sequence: CASSSPREASSYNEQFF.

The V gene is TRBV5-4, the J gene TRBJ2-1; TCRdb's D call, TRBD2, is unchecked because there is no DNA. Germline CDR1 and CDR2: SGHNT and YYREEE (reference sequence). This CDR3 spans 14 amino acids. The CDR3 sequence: CASSQSRGRNEQFF.

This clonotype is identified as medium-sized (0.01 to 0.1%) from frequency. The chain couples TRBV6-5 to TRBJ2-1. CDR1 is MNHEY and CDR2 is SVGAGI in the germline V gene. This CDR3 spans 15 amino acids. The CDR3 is CASSRAGGTYNEQFF.

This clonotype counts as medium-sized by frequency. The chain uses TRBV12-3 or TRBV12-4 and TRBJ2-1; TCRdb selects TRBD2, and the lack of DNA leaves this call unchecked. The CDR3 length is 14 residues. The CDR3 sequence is CASKWRGGRNEQFF.